These 24 T cell receptor beta chains were sequenced from one sample in a study of beta chain features in type 1 diabetes. General observations from the study: For Type 1 diabetes patients, all four CD4+ subsets carried TCRB CDR3s that were moderately but significantly shorter.

Their specific antigens are unknown. cDNA synthesis used the whole RNA isolate, giving expressed TCRB sequences. Clones were read by immunoSEQ multiplex PCR, and TCRdb kept only the in-frame ones, dropping some. The sample yields some 250,000 clones, about 15% seen once. Sequencing was carried out using naive CD4+ T cells from blood. The origin of the receptors is a man younger than 40 with type 1 diabetes.

The rearrangement uses TRBV5-6 and TRBJ2-3; possibly TRBD1 for D (7 bases). Germline V gene lookup returns CDR1 SGHDT and CDR2 YYEEEE. The CDR3 is made up of 15 amino acids. The V end was cut by 1 base, the J end by 2 bases, with 11 bases between. This chain's CDR3 is CASSLTGDFTDTQYF. DNA of the CDR3: TGTGCCAGCAGCTTGACAGGGGACTTCACAGATACGCAGTATTTT.

The rearrangement uses TRBV5-1 and TRBJ2-5; the D gene is possibly TRBD1 (6 bases). The V gene's germline CDR1 is SGHRS and CDR2 YFSETQ. CDR3 length: 14 amino acids. Trimming pared 0 bases from V and 2 bases from J, leaving 8 bases between. Here the CDR3 reads CASSLGGRQETQYF. The CDR3 DNA sequence: TGCGCCAGCAGCTTGGGGGGGCGACAAGAGACCCAGTACTTC.

The genes are TRBV30 and TRBJ2-3; unclear D gene. V lost 1 base to trimming and J lost 3 bases, with 11 bases between them. Germline CDR1 GTSNPN, CDR2 SVGIG (reference sequence). This CDR3 comprises 14 residues. The CDR3 protein is CAWSGVGVTDTQYF. CDR3 in DNA: TGTGCCTGGAGTGGGGTTGGAGTTACAGATACGCAGTATTTT.

This clone occurred a few times. The gene calls are TRBV2 and TRBJ2-3; TRBD2 is a possible D gene (6 bases). The V and J ends lost 3 bases and 1 base respectively, with 8 bases between them. This CDR3 has 14 amino acids. In germline, CDR1 is SNHLY, CDR2 FYNNEI. The CDR3 nucleotides are TGTGCCAGCAGTGATAGGAGGGGCACAGATACGCAGTATTTT. Protein: CASSDRRGTDTQYF.

This rearrangement joins TRBV5-1 to TRBJ1-3; D ambiguous. The CDR3 contains 16 residues. With 0 bases removed from V and 1 base from J, the gap between germline ends came to 11 bases. The V gene's germline CDR1 is SGHRS and CDR2 YFSETQ. In DNA, the CDR3 is TGCGCCAGCAGCTTGGGTCTTCCGGGGTCTGGAAACACCATATATTTT. This gives the protein CASSLGLPGSGNTIYF.

This sequence joins TRBV6-1 and TRBJ2-1; 9 bases are shared with TRBD2. V trimming: 1 base; J trimming: 4 bases; junction bases outside the gene matches: 2. CDR3 size: 15 residues. In germline, CDR1 is MNHNS, CDR2 SASEGT. CDR3 DNA sequence: TGTGCCAGCAGTGAAGGACTAGCGGTTTACAATGAGCAGTTCTTC. It translates to CASSEGLAVYNEQFF.

This clone was detected only a few times. The J gene is TRBJ2-3, the V gene TRBV5-1; 10 bases align to TRBD2. This CDR3 has 16 amino acids. Germline V gives CDR1 SGHRS, CDR2 YFSETQ. Losses at the gene ends were 7 bases for V and 2 bases for J; bases not matched to a gene: 10. The DNA for the CDR3 is TGCGCCAGCCTGCCGACTAGCGGGCCTTACACAGATACGCAGTATTTT. Protein: CASLPTSGPYTDTQYF.

V gene TRBV5-1 combines with J gene TRBJ2-6; 8 nucleotides line up with TRBD1. Trimming cost V 0 bases and J 3 bases; bases outside gene matches: 8. This CDR3 has 18 amino acids. Per the germline V gene, CDR1 is SGHRS and CDR2 is YFSETQ. The CDR3 DNA reads TGCGCCAGCAGCTTGGTCGCAGGGGGCACGAGTGGGGCCAACGTCCTGACTTTC. The encoded protein is CASSLVAGGTSGANVLTF.

The rearrangement uses TRBV7-2 and TRBJ1-2; 7 positions agree with TRBD1. The germline V gene encodes CDR1 SGHTA and CDR2 FQGNSA. The V segment lost 4 bases and the J segment 2 bases; nucleotides outside the gene matches: 10. The CDR3 runs 16 residues. CDR3 nucleotide sequence: TGTGCCAGCAGCTCGCAACAGGGGATAAGAAACTATGGCTACACCTTC. Its protein product is CASSSQQGIRNYGYTF.

The V and J genes are TRBV18 and TRBJ1-5; 11 nucleotides agree with TRBD1. Germline-derived CDR1 and CDR2 are KGHSH and LQKENI. The CDR3 sequence is 15 residues long. The ends lost 0 bases at V and 6 bases at J; junction bases unmatched: 1. CDR3 protein: CASSPPGQGGQPQHF. The DNA of the CDR3 is TGTGCCAGCTCACCACCGGGACAGGGGGGTCAGCCCCAGCATTTT.

This clone occurred a few times. The chain links TRBV30 to TRBJ2-5; D is ambiguous. The CDR3 loop spans 15 amino acids. Looked up from germline, CDR1 is GTSNPN and CDR2 is SVGIG (reference sequence). Trimming stripped 3 bases from V and 5 bases from J, with 19 bases between. The CDR3 region is CAWRGGPRPEETQYF. The CDR3 DNA follows: TGTGCCTGGAGGGGTGGGCCCCGTCCCGAGGAGACCCAGTACTTC.

In its sample, this clone was seen a few times. DNA for the CDR3: TGCGCCAGCAGCCAAGAAGGGGCTGCGGCGGGGAGTGGCAATCAGCCCCAGCATTTT. Amino acids: CASSQEGAAAGSGNQPQHF. V is TRBV4-1 and J is TRBJ1-5, with D possibly matching TRBD1 (5 bases). Trimming removed 0 bases at V and 2 bases at J, with 20 bases between. Per the germline V gene, CDR1 is MGHRA and CDR2 is YSYEKL. There are 19 residues in the CDR3.

The chain joins TRBV5-4 to TRBJ2-7; weak D call: TRBD1 (6 bases). Germline V gene lookup returns CDR1 SGHNT and CDR2 YYREEE (reference sequence). This CDR3 is 15 amino acids long. Trimming took off 3 bases at V and 9 bases at J, with 22 bases between the two ends. The CDR3: CASSSGTTRTPGQYF. In DNA, the CDR3 is TGTGCCAGCAGCTCCGGGACAACGCGAACCCCCGGGCAGTACTTC.

The chain links TRBV4-1 to TRBJ2-7; maybe TRBD2 (5 bases). The CDR3 covers 14 residues. CDR1 is MGHRA, CDR2 YSYEKL, per germline. V dropped 4 bases and J dropped 3 bases, with 13 bases sitting between them. The CDR3 DNA sequence: TGCGCCAGCAGCCCTCGGGAAGGGTACTACGAGCAGTACTTC. Protein product: CASSPREGYYEQYF.

The chain has TRBV19 and TRBJ1-5, with D perhaps TRBD1 (5 bases). The CDR3 is 15 residues long. Germline V gene data show CDR1 as LNHDA and CDR2 as SQIVND (reference sequence). Between the trimmed V and J ends, which lost 7 bases and 1 base, there was a span of 14 bases. The CDR3 region has the DNA TGTGCCAGTACCATAGTCGGGGGGAGCAATCAGCCCCAGCATTTT. Translation gives CASTIVGGSNQPQHF.

CDR3 region: CASKELLQGIEAFF. The DNA of the CDR3 is TGTGCCAGCAAGGAATTGTTACAGGGGATAGAAGCTTTCTTT. The V gene is TRBV2, the J gene TRBJ1-1, with TRBD1 matching 7 bases. The length of the CDR3 is 14 residues. Germline V lookup: CDR1 SNHLY, CDR2 FYNNEI. The V and J ends lost 7 bases and 8 bases, in that order; junction bases with no gene match: 13. Full variable domain (rest looked up from reference TRBV2 and TRBJ1-1): EPEVTQTPSHQVTQMGQEVILRCVPISNHLYFYWYRQILGQKVEFLVSFYNNEISEKSEIFDDQFSVERPDGSNFTLKIRSTKLEDSAMYFCASKELLQGIEAFFGQGTRLTVV.

This clone was detected only a few times. This chain links TRBV5-1 with TRBJ2-5, with a weak D call TRBD2 (6 bases). V was trimmed by 1 base and J by 4 bases, leaving 14 bases between them. Germline V gene sequence: CDR1 SGHRS, CDR2 YFSETQ. CDR3 size: 15 residues. Here the CDR3 DNA reads TGCGCCAGCAGCTTGCGACTAGATTCCAGAGAGACCCAGTACTTC. It codes for CASSLRLDSRETQYF.

This clone came up a few times. The genes are TRBV6-5 and TRBJ2-3; 11 bases fit TRBD2. Germline V gene data show CDR1 as MNHEY and CDR2 as SVGAGI. The V segment lost 6 bases and the J segment 6 bases; nucleotides outside the gene matches: 2. CDR3 length: 13 amino acids. The CDR3 DNA follows: TGTGCCAGCAGACGGACTAGCGGGGATACGCAGTATTTT. This sequence encodes CASRRTSGDTQYF.

The V and J genes are TRBV18 and TRBJ1-1; a possible D gene is TRBD1 (6 bases). Germline CDR1 and CDR2: KGHSH and LQKENI. This CDR3 spans 15 amino acids. The V gene lost 3 bases and the J gene lost 0 bases, with 11 bases spanning the gap. The CDR3 region is CASSPRQELNTEAFF. The CDR3 bases are TGTGCCAGCTCACCGCGACAGGAATTGAACACTGAAGCTTTCTTT.

This chain uses TRBV7-2 with TRBJ2-7, with D unclear. Per the germline V gene, CDR1 is SGHTA and CDR2 is FQGNSA. V was pared by 5 bases and J by 2 bases, with 13 bases between. CDR3 length: 14 residues. Written as DNA, the CDR3 is TGTGCCAGCAGCGTAAACCAACATCCCTACGAGCAGTACTTC. This gives the protein CASSVNQHPYEQYF.

This clone was counted between two and nine times. The V call is TRBV4-2, the J call TRBJ2-2, with D possibly TRBD2 on 6 matching bases. There are 17 residues in the CDR3. Germline V lookup: CDR1 LGHNA, CDR2 YNFKEQ. Trimming removed 0 bases from V and 6 bases from J, with 17 bases in between. The CDR3 coding sequence is TGTGCCAGCAGCCAAGATGGGGGGAAACCGAGATCCGGGGAGCTGTTTTTT. This encodes CASSQDGGKPRSGELFF.

The rearrangement links TRBV7-8 to TRBJ1-2; D is unclear. V lost 1 base and J lost 0, with 3 bases in between. Germline values: CDR1 SGHVS, CDR2 FQNEAQ. This CDR3 has 13 residues. The CDR3 nucleotides read TGTGCCAGCAGCTTAGTAGCTAACTATGGCTACACCTTC. This translates into CASSLVANYGYTF.

The chain combines TRBV5-1 with TRBJ2-5; 8 nucleotides agree with TRBD1. This CDR3 is 15 amino acids long. V was pared by 4 bases and J by 5 bases, with 10 bases of the junction left unmatched. From germline, CDR1 is SGHRS and CDR2 YFSETQ. The CDR3 loop is CASSPGQGMGETQYF. CDR3 nucleotide sequence: TGCGCCAGCAGCCCTGGACAGGGAATGGGGGAGACCCAGTACTTC.

V gene TRBV7-9 combines with J gene TRBJ2-7; 11 nucleotides match TRBD1. Germline CDR1 reads SEHNR; CDR2 reads FQNEAQ (reference sequence). This CDR3 has 14 amino acids. J lost 3 bases, V lost 3 bases, and 1 base had no gene match. In DNA form, the CDR3 reads TGTGCCAGCAGCTTTGGGACAGGGGGCTACGAGCAGTACTTC. This encodes CASSFGTGGYEQYF.